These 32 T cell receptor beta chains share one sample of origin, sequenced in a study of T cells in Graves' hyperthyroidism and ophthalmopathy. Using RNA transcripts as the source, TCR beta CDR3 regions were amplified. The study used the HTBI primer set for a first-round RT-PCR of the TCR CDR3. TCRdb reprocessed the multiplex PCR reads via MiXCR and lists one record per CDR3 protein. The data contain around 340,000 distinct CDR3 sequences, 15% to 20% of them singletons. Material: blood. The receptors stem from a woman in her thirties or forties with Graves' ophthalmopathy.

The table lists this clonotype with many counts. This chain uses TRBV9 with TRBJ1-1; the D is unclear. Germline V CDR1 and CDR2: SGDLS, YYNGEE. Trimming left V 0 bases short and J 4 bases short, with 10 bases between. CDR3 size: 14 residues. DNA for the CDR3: TGTGCCAGCAGCGTAGGGGATTTGGGCACTGAAGCTTTCTTT. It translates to CASSVGDLGTEAFF.

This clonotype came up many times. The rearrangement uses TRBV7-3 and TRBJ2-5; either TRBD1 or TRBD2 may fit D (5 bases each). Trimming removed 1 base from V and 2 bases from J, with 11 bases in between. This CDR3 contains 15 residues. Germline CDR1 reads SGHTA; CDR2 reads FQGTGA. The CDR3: CASSLMGERQETQYF. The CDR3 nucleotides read TGTGCCAGCAGCTTAATGGGGGAGCGGCAAGAGACCCAGTACTTC. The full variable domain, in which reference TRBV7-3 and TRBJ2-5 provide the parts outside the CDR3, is GAGVSQTPSNKVTEKGKYVELRCDPISGHTALYWYRQSLGQGPEFLIYFQGTGAADDSGLPNDRFFAVRPEGSVSTLKIQRTERGDSAVYLCASSLMGERQETQYFGPGTRLLVL.

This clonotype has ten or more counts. The CDR3 sequence is CASSLRGVGFF. In nucleotides, the CDR3 is TGTGCCAGCAGTTTAAGAGGTGTGGGTTTCTTT. V usage is TRBV12-3 or TRBV12-4 and J usage is TRBJ1-1; no clear D. The CDR3 runs to 11 residues. The ends were cut back, 2 bases at V and 13 bases at J, with 11 bases in the middle.

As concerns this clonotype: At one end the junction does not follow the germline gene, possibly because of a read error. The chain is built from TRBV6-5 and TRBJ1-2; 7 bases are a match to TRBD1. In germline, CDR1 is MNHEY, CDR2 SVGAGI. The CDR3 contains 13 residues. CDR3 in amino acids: CASSSRQGGGYNF. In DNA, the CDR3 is TGTGCCAGCAGTTCCCGACAGGGCGGCGGCTACAACTTC.

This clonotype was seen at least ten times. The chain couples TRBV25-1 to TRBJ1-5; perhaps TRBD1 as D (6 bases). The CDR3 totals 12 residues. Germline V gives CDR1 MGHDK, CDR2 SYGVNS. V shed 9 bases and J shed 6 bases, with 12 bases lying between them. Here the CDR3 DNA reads TGTGCCAGGCGTTTCAGGGGTCAGCCCCAGCATTTT. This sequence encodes CARRFRGQPQHF.

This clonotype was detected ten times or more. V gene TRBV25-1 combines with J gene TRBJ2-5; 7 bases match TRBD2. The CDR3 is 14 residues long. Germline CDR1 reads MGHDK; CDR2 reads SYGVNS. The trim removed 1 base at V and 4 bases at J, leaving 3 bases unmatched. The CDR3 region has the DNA TGTGCCAGCAGTGAATTGGGGGGGGGAGAGACCCAGTACTTC. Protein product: CASSELGGGETQYF.

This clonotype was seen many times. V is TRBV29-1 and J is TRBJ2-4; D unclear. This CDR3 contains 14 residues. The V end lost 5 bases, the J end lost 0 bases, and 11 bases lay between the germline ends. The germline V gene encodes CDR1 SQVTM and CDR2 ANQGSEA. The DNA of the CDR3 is TGCAGCGTTCGGCAGGCCTTAGCCAAAAACATTCAGTACTTC. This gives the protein CSVRQALAKNIQYF. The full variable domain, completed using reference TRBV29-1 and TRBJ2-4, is SAVISQKPSRDICQRGTSLTIQCQVDSQVTMMFWYRQQPGQSLTLIATANQGSEATYESGFVIDKFPISRPNLTFSTLTVSNMSPEDSSIYLCSVRQALAKNIQYFGAGTRLSVL.

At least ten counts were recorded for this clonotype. The CDR3 bases are TGTGCCAGCAGTTCACTACAAGACTTAAATGAAGCTTTCTTT. Amino acids: CASSSLQDLNEAFF. The chain has TRBV12-3 or TRBV12-4 and TRBJ1-1; D gene ambiguous. V was shortened by 4 bases and J by 7 bases, with 16 bases between the two germline ends. The CDR3 loop spans 14 amino acids.

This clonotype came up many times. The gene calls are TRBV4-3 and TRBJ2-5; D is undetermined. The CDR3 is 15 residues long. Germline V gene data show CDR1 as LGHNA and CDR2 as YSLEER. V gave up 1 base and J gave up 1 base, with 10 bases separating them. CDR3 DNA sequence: TGCGCCAGCAGCCAAGGATCCCGGAGCCAAGAGACCCAGTACTTC. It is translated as CASSQGSRSQETQYF.

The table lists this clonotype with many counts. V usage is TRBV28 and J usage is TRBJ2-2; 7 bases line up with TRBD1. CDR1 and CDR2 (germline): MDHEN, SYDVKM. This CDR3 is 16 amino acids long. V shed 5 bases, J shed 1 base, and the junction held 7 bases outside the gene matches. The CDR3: CASSGRDRGNTGELFF. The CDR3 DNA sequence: TGTGCCAGCAGTGGCCGGGACAGAGGGAACACCGGGGAGCTGTTTTTT.

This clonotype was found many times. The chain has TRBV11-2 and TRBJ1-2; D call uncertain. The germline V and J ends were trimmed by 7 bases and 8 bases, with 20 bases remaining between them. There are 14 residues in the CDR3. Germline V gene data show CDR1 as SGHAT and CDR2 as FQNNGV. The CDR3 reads CASTNDPGRGGYTF. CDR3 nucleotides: TGTGCCAGCACCAACGACCCCGGGAGAGGAGGCTACACCTTC.

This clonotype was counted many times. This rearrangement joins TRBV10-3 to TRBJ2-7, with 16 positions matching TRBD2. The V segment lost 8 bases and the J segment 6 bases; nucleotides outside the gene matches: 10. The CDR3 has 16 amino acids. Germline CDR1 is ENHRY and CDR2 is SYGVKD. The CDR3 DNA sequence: TGTGCCATCTCCGGGACTAGCGGGAGGGCCGTGTCCGAGCAGTACTTC. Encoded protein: CAISGTSGRAVSEQYF.

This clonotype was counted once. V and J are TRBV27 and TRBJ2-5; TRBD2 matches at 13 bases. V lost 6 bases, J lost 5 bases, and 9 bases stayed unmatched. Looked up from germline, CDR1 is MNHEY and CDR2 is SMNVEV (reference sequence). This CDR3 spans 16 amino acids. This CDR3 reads CASSRRLAGGRETQYF. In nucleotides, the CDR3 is TGTGCCAGCAGCCGCCGACTAGCGGGAGGACGGGAGACCCAGTACTTC.

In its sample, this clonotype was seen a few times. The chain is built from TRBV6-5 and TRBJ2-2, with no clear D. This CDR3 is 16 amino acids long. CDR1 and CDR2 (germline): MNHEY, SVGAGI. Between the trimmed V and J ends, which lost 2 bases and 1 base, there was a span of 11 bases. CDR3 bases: TGTGCCAGCAGTTACAAGCCCCGAGGGAACACCGGGGAGCTGTTTTTT. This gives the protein CASSYKPRGNTGELFF.

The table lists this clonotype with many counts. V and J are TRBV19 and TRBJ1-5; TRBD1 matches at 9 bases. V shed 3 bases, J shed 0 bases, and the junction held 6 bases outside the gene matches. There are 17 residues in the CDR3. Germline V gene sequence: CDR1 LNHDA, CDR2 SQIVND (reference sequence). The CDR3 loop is CASSIWGTGYSNQPQHF. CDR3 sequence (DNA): TGTGCCAGTAGTATTTGGGGGACAGGGTATAGCAATCAGCCCCAGCATTTT.

The CDR3 here is CASSSSGGPEEQYF. The CDR3 DNA is TGTGCCAGCAGTTCTAGCGGGGGCCCGGAGGAGCAGTACTTC. V usage is TRBV12-3 or TRBV12-4 and J usage is TRBJ2-7; TRBD2 agrees at 10 bases. V gave up 4 bases and J gave up 7 bases; unmatched junction bases: 7. The CDR3 contains 14 residues.

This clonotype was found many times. The CDR3 DNA is TGTGCCAGCAGAACCCGGGGACAGGGGGTTTATAGCAATCAGCCCCAGCATTTT. It codes for CASRTRGQGVYSNQPQHF. The J gene is TRBJ1-5, the V gene TRBV19; 11 bases are a match to TRBD1. V lost 9 bases, J lost 0 bases, and 13 bases stayed unmatched. Germline CDR1 and CDR2: LNHDA and SQIVND (reference sequence). The CDR3 covers 18 residues.

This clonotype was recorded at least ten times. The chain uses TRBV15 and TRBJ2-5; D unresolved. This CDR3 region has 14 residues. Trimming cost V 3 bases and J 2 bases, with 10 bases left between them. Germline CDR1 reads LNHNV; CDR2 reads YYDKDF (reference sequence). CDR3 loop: CATSSFGLQETQYF. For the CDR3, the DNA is TGTGCCACCAGCAGCTTCGGGCTACAAGAGACCCAGTACTTC.

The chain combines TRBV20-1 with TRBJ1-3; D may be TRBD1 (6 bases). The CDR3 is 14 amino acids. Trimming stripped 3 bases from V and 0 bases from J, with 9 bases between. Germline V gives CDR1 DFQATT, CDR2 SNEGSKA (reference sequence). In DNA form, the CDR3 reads TGCAGTGCTAGTCGGGACAACTCTGGAAACACCATATATTTT. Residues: CSASRDNSGNTIYF.

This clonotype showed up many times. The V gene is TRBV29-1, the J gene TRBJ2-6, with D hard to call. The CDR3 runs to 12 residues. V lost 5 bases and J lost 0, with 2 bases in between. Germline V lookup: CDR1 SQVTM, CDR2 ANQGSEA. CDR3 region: CSVFSGANVLTF. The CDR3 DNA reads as TGCAGCGTTTTCTCTGGGGCCAACGTCCTGACTTTC.

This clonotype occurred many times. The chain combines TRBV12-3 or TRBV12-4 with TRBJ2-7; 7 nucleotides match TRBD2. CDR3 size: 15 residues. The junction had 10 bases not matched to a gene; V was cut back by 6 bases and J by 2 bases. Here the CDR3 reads CASSELPSGAYEQYF. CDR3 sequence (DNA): TGTGCCAGCAGCGAACTTCCTAGCGGAGCCTACGAGCAGTACTTC.

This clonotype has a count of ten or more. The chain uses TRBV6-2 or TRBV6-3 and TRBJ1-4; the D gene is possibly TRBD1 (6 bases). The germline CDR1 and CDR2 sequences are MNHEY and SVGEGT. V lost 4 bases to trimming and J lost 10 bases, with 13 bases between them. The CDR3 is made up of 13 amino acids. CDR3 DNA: TGTGCCAGCAGTTTTGACCGAGGGGGAAAACTGTTTTTT. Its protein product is CASSFDRGGKLFF.

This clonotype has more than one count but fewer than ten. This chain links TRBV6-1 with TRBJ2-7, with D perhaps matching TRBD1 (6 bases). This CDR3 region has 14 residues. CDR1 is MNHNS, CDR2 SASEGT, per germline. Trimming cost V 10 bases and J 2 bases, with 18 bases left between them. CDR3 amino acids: CATTGTTGPYEQYF. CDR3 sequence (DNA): TGTGCCACGACCGGGACGACAGGACCCTACGAGCAGTACTTC.

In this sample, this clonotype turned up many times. The CDR3 spells CASSLGTGRGPQHF. DNA for the CDR3: TGTGCCAGCAGTTTAGGGACAGGCCGGGGGCCCCAGCATTTT. This chain joins TRBV12-3 or TRBV12-4 and TRBJ1-5, with 7 bases that match TRBD1. The CDR3 covers 14 residues. J lost 9 bases, V lost 1 base, and 6 bases had no gene match.

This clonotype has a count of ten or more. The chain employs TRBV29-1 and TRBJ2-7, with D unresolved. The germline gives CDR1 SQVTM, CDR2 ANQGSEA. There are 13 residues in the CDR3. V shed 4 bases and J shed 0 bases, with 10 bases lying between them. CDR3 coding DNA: TGCAGCGTTGCGGGTCAGGACTCCTACGAGCAGTACTTC. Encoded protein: CSVAGQDSYEQYF.

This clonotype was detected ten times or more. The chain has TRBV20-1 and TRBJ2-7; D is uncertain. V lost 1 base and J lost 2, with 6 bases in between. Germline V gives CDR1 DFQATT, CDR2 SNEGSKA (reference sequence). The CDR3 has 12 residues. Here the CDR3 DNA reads TGCAGTGCTAGAGGGTGGGCCTACGAGCAGTACTTC. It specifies CSARGWAYEQYF.

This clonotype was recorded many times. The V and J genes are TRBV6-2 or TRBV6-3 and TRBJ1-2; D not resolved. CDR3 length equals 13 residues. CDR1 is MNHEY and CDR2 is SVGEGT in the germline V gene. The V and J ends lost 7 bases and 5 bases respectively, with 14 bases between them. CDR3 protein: CASTPPGPYGYTF. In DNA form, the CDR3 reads TGTGCCAGCACCCCTCCGGGCCCGTATGGCTACACCTTC.

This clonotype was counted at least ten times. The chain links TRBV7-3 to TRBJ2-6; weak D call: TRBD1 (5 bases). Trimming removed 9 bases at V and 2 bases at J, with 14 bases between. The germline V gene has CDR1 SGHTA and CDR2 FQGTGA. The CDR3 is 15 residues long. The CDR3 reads CASSQGPAGANVLTF. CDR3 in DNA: TGTGCCAGTTCGCAGGGCCCCGCTGGGGCCAACGTCCTGACTTTC.

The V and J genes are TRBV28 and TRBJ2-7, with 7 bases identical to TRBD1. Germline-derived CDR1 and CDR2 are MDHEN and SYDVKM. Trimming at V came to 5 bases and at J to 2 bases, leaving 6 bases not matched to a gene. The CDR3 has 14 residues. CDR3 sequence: CASSTGTAPYEQYF. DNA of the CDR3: TGTGCCAGCAGTACCGGGACAGCCCCCTACGAGCAGTACTTC.

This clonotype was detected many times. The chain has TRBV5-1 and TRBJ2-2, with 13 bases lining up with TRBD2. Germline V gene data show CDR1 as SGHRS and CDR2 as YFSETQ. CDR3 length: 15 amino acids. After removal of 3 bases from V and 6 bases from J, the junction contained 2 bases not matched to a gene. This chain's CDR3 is CASSSTSGRAGELFF. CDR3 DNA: TGCGCCAGCAGCTCTACTAGCGGGAGGGCCGGGGAGCTGTTTTTT.

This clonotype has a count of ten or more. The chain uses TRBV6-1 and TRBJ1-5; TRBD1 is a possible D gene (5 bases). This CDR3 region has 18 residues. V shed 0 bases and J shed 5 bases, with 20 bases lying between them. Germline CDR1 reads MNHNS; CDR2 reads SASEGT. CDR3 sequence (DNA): TGTGCCAGCAGTGAAGCGTTTCACCCCCCCAGGGTTTATCAGCCCCAGCATTTT. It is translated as CASSEAFHPPRVYQPQHF.

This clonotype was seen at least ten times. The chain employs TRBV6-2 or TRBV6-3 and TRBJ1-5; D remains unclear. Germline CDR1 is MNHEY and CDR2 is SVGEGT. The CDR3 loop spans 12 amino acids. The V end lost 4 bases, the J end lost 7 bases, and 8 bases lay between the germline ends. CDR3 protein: CASSSTVQPQHF. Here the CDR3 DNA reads TGTGCCAGCAGTTCCACAGTCCAGCCCCAGCATTTT.